Below are 6 T cell receptor beta chains sequenced from a single sample in a study of T cell responses to AZD1222 COVID-19 vaccine. Using immunoSEQ multiplex PCR, the repertoire was profiled, and TCRdb retains in-frame clones only, with some absent. The data show roughly 84,000 clones, around 88% seen once. The starting material was peripheral blood, obtained 28 days after the second AZD1222 dose. The receptors were sampled from an adult who received the AZD1222 COVID-19 vaccine.

For this clone: One junction end disagrees with the germline gene, perhaps due to a read error. The V gene is TRBV18, the J gene TRBJ1-1; D uncertain. The CDR3 loop spans 15 amino acids. Germline lookup yields CDR1 KGHSH and CDR2 LQKENI. CDR3 in amino acids: CASSPRGELNTEAFF. DNA for the CDR3: TGTGCCAGCTCGCCACGCGGGGAATTGAACACTGAAGCTTTCTTT.

The chain uses TRBV5-1 and TRBJ1-1, with 9 bases that match TRBD1. With 4 bases clipped from V and 5 bases from J, the junction kept 9 bases outside the gene matches. This CDR3 comprises 15 residues. In germline, CDR1 is SGHRS, CDR2 YFSETQ. The CDR3 region is CASSPGTGTSTEAFF. Written as DNA, the CDR3 is TGCGCCAGCAGCCCCGGGACAGGGACGTCAACTGAAGCTTTCTTT.

This rearrangement joins TRBV3-1 (or the pseudogene TRBV3-2) to TRBJ2-3; 7 nucleotides line up with TRBD2. Trimming cost V 7 bases and J 3 bases; bases outside gene matches: 16. This CDR3 has 17 residues. CDR1 and CDR2 from the germline V gene are LGHDT and YNNKEL (reference sequence). CDR3 DNA: TGTGCCAGCACCTTTCGGACGGGAGGAGGAATGACAGATACGCAGTATTTT. Translating gives CASTFRTGGGMTDTQYF.

This chain uses TRBV12-3 or TRBV12-4 with TRBJ1-1, with D unresolved. The V end lost 10 bases, the J end lost 0 bases, and 9 bases lay between the germline ends. The CDR3 consists of 12 residues. In nucleotides, the CDR3 is TGTGCCACCACAAGGGTGAACACTGAAGCTTTCTTT. Its protein product is CATTRVNTEAFF.

V and J are TRBV4-3 and TRBJ2-7; a possible D gene is TRBD2 (5 bases). The CDR3 extends over 14 amino acids. The germline gives CDR1 LGHNA, CDR2 YSLEER. Trimming cost V 3 bases and J 5 bases, with 14 bases left between them. In DNA form, the CDR3 reads TGCGCCAGCAGCCAGCGGGCACTCCGGGACGAGCAGTACTTC. Translating it yields CASSQRALRDEQYF.

This sequence joins TRBV6-5 and TRBJ2-7; unclear D gene. The germline V gene has CDR1 MNHEY and CDR2 SVGAGI. V dropped 7 bases and J dropped 4 bases, with 20 bases sitting between them. The CDR3 length is 15 residues. In DNA, the CDR3 is TGTGCCAGCACCGCCCCCGGCCCGCCCCGGTACGAGCAGTACTTC. Residues: CASTAPGPPRYEQYF.